The T cell receptor (beta chain) under discussion was sequenced for a study of regulatory T cells in long-lasting Graves disease. Whole-study findings and limits: Preferential use of TRBV28, TRBJ1-2 and TRBJ2-5 was seen in persistent disease.

As concerns this clonotype: The antigen is undetermined.

Libraries of TCR beta came from iRepertoire HTBI primers plus Arm-PCR of CDR3 regions. TCRdb passed the multiplex PCR reads through MiXCR, listing each CDR3 protein once. In the table there are about 220,000 distinct CDR3 sequences, around 19% of which are singletons. Trimming took off 5 bases at V and 5 bases at J, with 9 bases between the two ends. Germline CDR1 and CDR2: MNHNS and SASEGT. This CDR3 contains 13 residues. This sample's time point: newly diagnosed GD, antithyroid drugs for less than 3 months. The TCR library was prepared using RNA isolated from PBMCs. This sample was also put to use in a study of T cells in Graves' hyperthyroidism and ophthalmopathy. That report adds: The hyperthyroidism was newly diagnosed and had lasted under 2 months; the patients were aged 18 to 65.

This rearrangement joins TRBV6-1 to TRBJ2-2; D might be TRBD1 (5 bases). The sequence came from a woman aged 25 to 45 with Graves disease. The starting material was peripheral blood mononuclear cells (PBMCs), obtained at new diagnosis, from a patient treated with antithyroid drugs. The CDR3: CASSPRQTGELFF. CDR3 nucleotide sequence: TGTGCCAGCAGTCCAAGACAGACCGGGGAGCTGTTTTTT.